What follows are 22 T cell receptor beta chains derived from one specimen sequenced in a study of blood T cells in healthy people across ages. A second PCR of 7 to 11 cycles used a sample-barcoded 5' primer and a J-beta primer mix. TCRdb re-called the 5' RACE reads with MiXCR, one entry per CDR3 protein. Of 790,000 or so distinct CDR3 sequences listed, 56% are singletons. Sequencing was done on a sample of blood. Every receptor here comes from a man aged 35 to 55 in good health.

In this sample, this clonotype turned up a few times. The chain has TRBV4-3 and TRBJ2-5, with 7 bases fitting TRBD1. Germline-derived CDR1 and CDR2 are LGHNA and YSLEER. The CDR3 extends over 15 amino acids. After removal of 4 bases from V and 3 bases from J, the junction contained 8 bases not matched to a gene. The chain's CDR3 is CASSRRDSNEETQYF. Written as DNA, the CDR3 is TGCGCCAGCAGCCGACGGGACAGCAATGAAGAGACCCAGTACTTC.

This clonotype was seen a few times. This rearrangement joins TRBV28 to TRBJ1-5; D possibly corresponds to TRBD1 (5 bases). Germline V lookup: CDR1 MDHEN, CDR2 SYDVKM. Trimming pared 8 bases from V and 0 bases from J, leaving 11 bases between. The CDR3 contains 14 residues. Here the CDR3 DNA reads TGTGCCAGCCGAGGGACGTATAGCAATCAGCCCCAGCATTTT. Residues: CASRGTYSNQPQHF.

Notes on this clonotype: One end of the junction fails to match germline, which may point to a read error. The chain employs TRBV5-1 and TRBJ2-1; 9 bases are shared with TRBD2. Germline CDR1 and CDR2: SGHRS and YFSETQ. The CDR3 extends over 17 amino acids. CDR3 amino acids: CASNLGISGSSYNEQFF. The CDR3 nucleotides read TGCGCCAGCAACTTGGGAATTAGCGGGAGCTCCTACAATGAGCAGTTCTTC.

The chain combines TRBV29-1 with TRBJ2-7; 9 bases fit TRBD1. Germline CDR1 and CDR2: SQVTM and ANQGSEA. Losses at the gene ends were 6 bases for V and 5 bases for J; bases not matched to a gene: 2. The CDR3 is 11 amino acids. For the CDR3, the DNA is TGCAGCGTCCGGGACAGGGACGAGCAGTACTTC. Translated: CSVRDRDEQYF.

The chain is built from TRBV18 and TRBJ2-1, with unresolved D. V was shortened by 2 bases and J by 5 bases, with 7 bases between the two germline ends. Per germline, CDR1 KGHSH and CDR2 LQKENI. CDR3 length: 13 amino acids. This CDR3 is CASSPSPNNEQFF. Written as DNA, the CDR3 is TGTGCCAGCTCACCATCCCCGAACAATGAGCAGTTCTTC.

With respect to this clonotype: One end of the junction is discordant with germline, which a read error may explain. The chain couples TRBV15 to TRBJ2-5; D is unclear. CDR1 and CDR2 (germline): LNHNV, YYDKDF (reference sequence). This CDR3 is built from 12 residues. The CDR3 bases are TGTGCCACCAGCAGGAACCAAGAGACTCAGTACTTC. The encoded protein is CATSRNQETQYF. The full variable domain, completed using reference TRBV15 and TRBJ2-5, is DAMVIQNPRYQVTQFGKPVTLSCSQTLNHNVMYWYQQKSSQAPKLLFHYYDKDFNNEADTPDNFQSRRPNTSFCFLDIRSPGLGDTAMYLCATSRNQETQYFGPGTRLLVL.

About this clonotype itself: This may arise from a read error, as a much more abundant clone is one base away. This chain connects TRBV7-9 to TRBJ1-1, with D hard to call. This CDR3 has 12 amino acids. CDR1 and CDR2 from the germline V gene are SEHNR and FQNEAQ (reference sequence). In nucleotides, the CDR3 is TGTGTCAGCAGCAGCACGAGGGATGAAGCTTTCTTT. It specifies CVSSSTRDEAFF.

This clonotype was seen more than once but under ten times. The rearrangement uses TRBV4-2 and TRBJ2-7, with D possibly TRBD2 on 5 matching bases. V was pared by 1 base and J by 6 bases, with 13 bases between. This CDR3 is built from 14 residues. Germline CDR1 reads LGHNA; CDR2 reads YNFKEQ. CDR3 region: CASSQALGVREQYF. In DNA form, the CDR3 reads TGTGCCAGCAGCCAAGCCCTCGGGGTCCGCGAGCAGTACTTC.

The chain uses TRBV11-2 and TRBJ1-2; 7 bases map to TRBD1. The CDR3 consists of 11 residues. Per the germline V gene, CDR1 is SGHAT and CDR2 is FQNNGV. Trimming removed 5 bases from V and 10 bases from J; junction bases left unmatched: 4. CDR3 in amino acids: CASSGTDPYTF. The CDR3 bases are TGTGCCAGCAGCGGGACAGACCCCTACACCTTC.

This clonotype was counted a few times. The chain is built from TRBV9 and TRBJ2-7; a possible D gene is TRBD2 (6 bases). This CDR3 is built from 11 residues. The germline V gene encodes CDR1 SGDLS and CDR2 YYNGEE. Deletions cut 6 bases from V and 6 bases from J, with 10 bases between. This CDR3 is CASNRGFEQYF. The CDR3 DNA follows: TGTGCCAGCAATCGGGGGTTCGAGCAGTACTTC.

The sample holds a few counts of this clonotype. This chain uses TRBV9 with TRBJ1-2; 9 bases are a match to TRBD1. The CDR3 sequence is 18 residues long. CDR1 is SGDLS, CDR2 YYNGEE, per germline. Unmatched junction bases numbered 12, after V lost 0 bases and J lost 3 bases. CDR3 coding DNA: TGTGCCAGCAGCGTAGGCGTTACCGGGACAGGGAGCGACTATGGCTACACCTTC. Protein product: CASSVGVTGTGSDYGYTF.

The chain recombines TRBV7-2 with TRBJ2-1; TRBD1 aligns across 8 bases. Germline lookup yields CDR1 SGHTA and CDR2 FQGNSA. After removal of 6 bases from V and 10 bases from J, the junction contained 23 bases not matched to a gene. CDR3 length equals 18 residues. Written as DNA, the CDR3 is TGTGCCAGCAGACCCGGACAGGGATCAACACGACTTCTCTACGAGCAGTTCTTC. Translating it yields CASRPGQGSTRLLYEQFF.

This rearrangement joins TRBV5-4 to TRBJ2-1; maybe TRBD2 (5 bases). The CDR3 has 14 residues. V lost 4 bases to trimming and J lost 3 bases, with 11 bases between them. Per the germline V gene, CDR1 is SGHNT and CDR2 is YYREEE (reference sequence). Here the CDR3 reads CASSRGSDYNEQFF. In nucleotides, the CDR3 is TGTGCCAGCAGCCGCGGGTCAGACTACAATGAGCAGTTCTTC.

J is TRBJ1-1 and V is TRBV20-1; no reliable D call. The CDR3 length is 12 residues. Germline lookup yields CDR1 DFQATT and CDR2 SNEGSKA (reference sequence). The germline V and J ends were trimmed by 0 bases and 7 bases, with 9 bases remaining between them. CDR3 sequence reads: CSARDPTSEAFF. CDR3 nucleotide sequence: TGCAGTGCTAGAGACCCTACAAGTGAAGCTTTCTTT.

CDR3 DNA: TGCGCCAGCAGCATTAACATCAGGACTAGCGGGAGTTCCTACGAGCAGTACTTC. The encoded protein is CASSINIRTSGSSYEQYF. V usage is TRBV4-3 and J usage is TRBJ2-7, with 13 bases fitting TRBD2. The CDR3 runs 18 residues. Trimming took 5 bases from V and 1 from J; bases not matched to a gene: 11. CDR1 is LGHNA, CDR2 YSLEER, per germline.

The V gene is TRBV7-8, the J gene TRBJ2-7; D remains ambiguous. There are 12 residues in the CDR3. Trimming stripped 8 bases from V and 5 bases from J, with 13 bases between. Per the germline V gene, CDR1 is SGHVS and CDR2 is FQNEAQ. DNA of the CDR3: TGTGCCAGCGGCCACCCTCGGGACGAGCAGTACTTC. Protein product: CASGHPRDEQYF.

J is TRBJ1-2 and V is TRBV20-1; D perhaps matches TRBD1 (5 bases). V dropped 5 bases and J dropped 5 bases, with 27 bases sitting between them. Germline V gene lookup returns CDR1 DFQATT and CDR2 SNEGSKA (reference sequence). CDR3 length: 17 amino acids. The CDR3 region is CSARATITSGVSYGYTF. The CDR3 DNA reads as TGCAGTGCTCGAGCTACGATAACGTCGGGGGTTTCGTATGGCTACACCTTC.

This clonotype was seen a handful of times. V usage is TRBV2 and J usage is TRBJ2-5, with D possibly matching TRBD1 (7 bases). The CDR3 is made up of 13 amino acids. The germline V and J ends were trimmed by 6 bases and 3 bases, with 11 bases remaining between them. Per the germline V gene, CDR1 is SNHLY and CDR2 is FYNNEI. CDR3 amino acids: CASRGGQKETQYF. As DNA, the CDR3 is TGTGCCAGCAGGGGGGGACAGAAAGAGACCCAGTACTTC.

This rearrangement joins TRBV7-6 to TRBJ1-2, with 7 bases aligning to TRBD1. V was pared by 4 bases and J by 2 bases, with 7 bases of the junction left unmatched. The germline gives CDR1 SGHVS, CDR2 FNYEAQ. There are 15 residues in the CDR3. The CDR3 loop is CASSSLGGRNYGYTF. Written as DNA, the CDR3 is TGTGCCAGCAGCTCCCTAGGGGGCAGGAACTATGGCTACACCTTC.

This clonotype was recorded only once. The J gene is TRBJ2-7, the V gene TRBV7-8; 9 nucleotides line up with TRBD1. Germline V gene data show CDR1 as SGHVS and CDR2 as FQNEAQ. V gave up 5 bases and J gave up 7 bases; unmatched junction bases: 15. The CDR3 has 16 residues. DNA for the CDR3: TGTGCCAGCAGCGGAGGGACAGGGATGGCGACTAATGAGCAGTACTTC. As protein: CASSGGTGMATNEQYF.

The chain has TRBV6-1 and TRBJ2-1; 7 nucleotides match TRBD1. The ends lost 4 bases at V and 0 bases at J; junction bases unmatched: 3. The CDR3 contains 15 residues. Germline V lookup: CDR1 MNHNS, CDR2 SASEGT. As DNA, the CDR3 is TGTGCCAGCAGTGCGACAGGGCCCTCCTACAATGAGCAGTTCTTC. This sequence encodes CASSATGPSYNEQFF.

About this clonotype itself: A single base separates this from a much larger clone, so it may be a read error. The genes are TRBV6-1 and TRBJ2-1; D is unclear. The CDR3 consists of 11 residues. The germline CDR1 and CDR2 sequences are MNHNS and SASEGT. V lost 4 bases to trimming and J lost 10 bases, with 8 bases between them. The CDR3 DNA is TGTGCCAGCAGTGCCTCCTACGAGCAGTTCTTC. This codes for CASSASYEQFF.